These 5 T cell receptor beta chains were sequenced from one sample in a study of T cells after yellow fever vaccination. TCRdb ran MiXCR on the 5' RACE reads and lists one entry per CDR3 protein. The table includes roughly 120,000 distinct CDR3 sequences, 7.4% detected once. The input for sequencing was CD4+ T cells sorted from PBMCs, taken approximately 11 days after the first yellow fever vaccination. Receptor source: a man aged 18 to 29 who received the YFV17D yellow fever vaccine.

This clonotype was seen repeatedly, ten times or more. V is TRBV5-1 and J is TRBJ2-3; the match to TRBD1 covers 9 bases. J was trimmed by 3 bases and V by 5 bases; bases with no gene match: 10. The CDR3 consists of 16 residues. Germline loops: CDR1 SGHRS, CDR2 YFSETQ. CDR3 sequence (DNA): TGCGCCAGCAGACCCCGGACAGGGGAGGCAACAGATACGCAGTATTTT. It specifies CASRPRTGEATDTQYF.

This clonotype was seen a handful of times. This chain connects TRBV3-1 to TRBJ2-7; no definite D call. Trimming cost V 0 bases and J 0 bases, with 6 bases left between them. This CDR3 contains 14 residues. CDR1 is LGHDT, CDR2 YNNKEL, per germline (reference sequence). The DNA of the CDR3 is TGTGCCAGCAGCCAAGATACATCCTCCTACGAGCAGTACTTC. This translates into CASSQDTSSYEQYF.

This clonotype was seen ten or more times. The genes are TRBV18 and TRBJ2-5; D uncertain. Germline V gene data show CDR1 as KGHSH and CDR2 as LQKENI. CDR3 length: 15 residues. Trimming pared 2 bases from V and 0 bases from J, leaving 10 bases between. CDR3 in DNA: TGTGCCAGCTCACCAATAGTGCAGCACCAAGAGACCCAGTACTTC. Its protein product is CASSPIVQHQETQYF. Full variable domain (rest looked up from reference TRBV18 and TRBJ2-5): NAGVMQNPRHLVRRRGQEARLRCSPMKGHSHVYWYRQLPEEGLKFMVYLQKENIIDESGMPKERFSAEFPKEGPSILRIQQVVRGDSAAYFCASSPIVQHQETQYFGPGTRLLVL.

This clonotype occurred many times. The V call is TRBV18, the J call TRBJ2-1; TRBD1 matches 7 bases. Germline V gives CDR1 KGHSH, CDR2 LQKENI. The CDR3 is 14 residues long. With 6 bases clipped from V and 5 bases from J, the junction kept 7 bases outside the gene matches. The CDR3 sequence is CASSAQGRNNEQFF. CDR3 coding DNA: TGTGCCAGCTCGGCACAGGGGCGAAACAATGAGCAGTTCTTC.

This clonotype was detected ten times or more. The gene calls are TRBV7-8 and TRBJ2-2; D is uncertain. CDR1 is SGHVS, CDR2 FQNEAQ, per germline. The CDR3 spans 15 residues. The ends were cut back, 0 bases at V and 3 bases at J, with 8 bases in the middle. The CDR3 is CASSLAHMDTGELFF. The CDR3 nucleotides are TGTGCCAGCAGCTTAGCGCATATGGACACCGGGGAGCTGTTTTTT.